This TCR beta chain comes out of a study of T cell responses to AZD1222 COVID-19 vaccine. Germline CDR1 is MNHEY and CDR2 is SVGAGI. Between the trimmed V and J ends, which lost 0 bases and 2 bases, there was a span of 10 bases. The CDR3 totals 15 residues. Assay used: immunoSEQ multiplex PCR; TCRdb lists only in-frame clones, some missing. This sample has over 100,000 clones; roughly 90% occur once, and the top ten carry approximately 15%. This clonotype originated in an adult in good health. This sequence joins TRBV6-5 and TRBJ1-1; unclear D gene. The sample was peripheral blood, taken on day 0 of AZD1222 vaccination. CDR3 sequence: CASSYSRRGNTEAFF. In nucleotides, the CDR3 is TGTGCCAGCAGTTACTCAAGACGGGGAAACACTGAAGCTTTCTTT.